This is a list of T cell receptor beta chains from one sample in a study of shared clonotypes between healthy human individuals. The assay was immunoSEQ multiplex PCR, and TCRdb's table has in-frame clones only and misses some. Among 550,000 to 650,000 clones listed, approximately 96% were seen once. The sequencing input was naive CD8+ T cells sorted from blood. The receptor set was obtained from a woman in her twenties or thirties in good health. Each CDR3 is given without its conserved first and last residue.

v_call,cdr3_aa
TRBV6-5,ASSYSGGGEAF
TRBV30,AWSVTEGGNEKLF
TRBV19,ASSIAPAGDTQY
TRBV5-4,ASSLEGARGEKLF
TRBV21-1,ASNAAGIKHYEQY
TRBV7-6,ASSLVLPAANSYEQY
TRBV7-9,ASSLPQQEYTEAF
TRBV28,ASRDRAYGYT
TRBV7-9,ASSNRAYEQY
TRBV29-1,SVVLVNTGELF
TRBV4-2,ASSPDRGPTGELF
TRBV27,ASSLRGPSSYEQY
TRBV11-2,ASSFGLAFEQY
TRBV6-5,ASRTSGSYEQY
TRBV5-1,ASSLNIGQGYEQY
TRBV7-2,ASSTLRGGREDTDTQY
TRBV7-9,ASSSQEGAILAGNEQF
TRBV6-6,ASSYGRDSSYEQY
TRBV27,ASSSRDSTDTQY
TRBV29-1,SVEDRGGQETQY
TRBV6-1,ASSLDYEQY